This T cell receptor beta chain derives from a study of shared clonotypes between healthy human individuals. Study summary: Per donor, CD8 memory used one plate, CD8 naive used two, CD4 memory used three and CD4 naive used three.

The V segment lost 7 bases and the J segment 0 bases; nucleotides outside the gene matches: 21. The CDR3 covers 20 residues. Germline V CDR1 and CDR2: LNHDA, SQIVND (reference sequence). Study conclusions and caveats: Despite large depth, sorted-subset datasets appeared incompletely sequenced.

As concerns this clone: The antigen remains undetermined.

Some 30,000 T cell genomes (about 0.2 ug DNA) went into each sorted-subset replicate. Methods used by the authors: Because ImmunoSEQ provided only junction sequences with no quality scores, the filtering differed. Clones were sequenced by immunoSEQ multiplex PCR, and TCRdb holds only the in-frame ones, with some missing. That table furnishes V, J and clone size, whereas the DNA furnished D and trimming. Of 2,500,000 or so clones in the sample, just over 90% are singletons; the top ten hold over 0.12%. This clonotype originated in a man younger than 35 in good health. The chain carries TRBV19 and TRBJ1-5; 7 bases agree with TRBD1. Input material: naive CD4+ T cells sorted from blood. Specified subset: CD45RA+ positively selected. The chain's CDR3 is CASNKRTPGQKSYSNQPQHF. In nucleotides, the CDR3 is TGTGCCAGTAATAAACGAACCCCGGGACAGAAATCTTATAGCAATCAGCCCCAGCATTTT.